Below, 28 T cell receptor beta chains from the same sample are listed, as sequenced in a study of human T cells and chemical hapten exposure. TCRdb reprocessed the RACE reads with MiXCR, giving one entry per CDR3 protein. The repertoire holds over 300,000 distinct CDR3 sequences, with roughly 5% as singletons. Time point described: pre-sensitization, week 0. Indicated treatment: therapeutic diphenylcyclopropenone sensitization with weekly scalp DPC. The sequencing here drew on whole blood, taken in connection with sensitization to the hapten diphenylcyclopropenone (DPC). Receptor source: a woman aged 45-65 years with alopecia areata. Some clones in this sample may be carry-over from other donors' samples.

The rearrangement uses TRBV19 and TRBJ2-6; perhaps TRBD1 as D (5 bases). The germline V gene has CDR1 LNHDA and CDR2 SQIVND (reference sequence). This CDR3 region has 15 residues. V gave up 7 bases and J gave up 0 bases, with 10 bases separating them. CDR3 amino acids: CASNGHLSGANVLTF. In DNA, the CDR3 is TGTGCCAGTAATGGACACCTCTCTGGGGCCAACGTCCTGACTTTC.

The sample holds many counts of this clonotype. This chain uses TRBV4-1 with TRBJ2-1; D not certain. This CDR3 contains 16 residues. V lost 5 bases to trimming and J lost 8 bases, with 22 bases between them. Per the germline V gene, CDR1 is MGHRA and CDR2 is YSYEKL. The CDR3 DNA is TGCGCCAGCAGCGACCGAATGGGCCTTAGCATAGATGAGCAGTTCTTC. This encodes CASSDRMGLSIDEQFF.

There are many counts of this clonotype. The chain recombines TRBV7-9 with TRBJ2-7; 8 positions match TRBD2. CDR1 and CDR2 from the germline V gene are SEHNR and FQNEAQ (reference sequence). This CDR3 is 14 amino acids long. The ends lost 5 bases at V and 1 base at J; junction bases unmatched: 4. CDR3 region: CASSLTSVSYEQYF. DNA for the CDR3: TGTGCCAGCAGCCTGACTAGCGTTTCCTACGAGCAGTACTTC.

The chain carries TRBV3-1 and TRBJ1-1, with a tentative D call TRBD1 (5 bases). Per germline, CDR1 LGHDT and CDR2 YNNKEL (reference sequence). V lost 7 bases to trimming and J lost 0 bases, with 9 bases between them. The CDR3 spans 13 residues. CDR3 region: CASNRQLNTEAFF. The DNA of the CDR3 is TGTGCCAGCAACCGACAGCTGAACACTGAAGCTTTCTTT.

This clonotype was detected ten times or more. V gene TRBV7-2 combines with J gene TRBJ2-3; 8 nucleotides agree with TRBD2. The CDR3 contains 15 residues. Germline V lookup: CDR1 SGHTA, CDR2 FQGNSA. V was pared by 1 base and J by 4 bases, with 4 bases of the junction left unmatched. CDR3 coding DNA: TGTGCCAGCAGCTTAGATAGCGGGGTGGCAGATACGCAGTATTTT. This codes for CASSLDSGVADTQYF. Based on the CDR3 plus reference TRBV7-2 and TRBJ2-3, the full variable domain is GAGVSQSPSNKVTEKGKDVELRCDPISGHTALYWYRQSLGQGLEFLIYFQGNSAPDKSGLPSDRFSAERTGGSVSTLTIQRTQQEDSAVYLCASSLDSGVADTQYFGPGTRLTVL.

On this clonotype: A much more abundant neighbour one base away suggests this may be a read error. The J gene is TRBJ2-2, the V gene TRBV29-1; no clear D. The germline V gene encodes CDR1 SQVTM and CDR2 ANQGSEA. The CDR3 has 12 residues. In DNA form, the CDR3 reads TGCAGAGTACTGACGTTATCCGGGGAGCTGTTTTTT. It specifies CRVLTLSGELFF.

This clonotype was seen many times. The chain links TRBV12-3 or TRBV12-4 to TRBJ2-5, with unresolved D. V was cut by 3 bases and J by 4 bases, with 6 bases left in between. CDR3 length: 12 amino acids. CDR3 DNA sequence: TGTGCCAGCAGTTTGTCCCTAGAGACCCAGTACTTC. Its translation is CASSLSLETQYF.

This clonotype was recorded at least ten times. CDR3 DNA: TGTGCCAGCAGTATCGACAGGGGCTCTGGCTACACCTTC. Protein sequence: CASSIDRGSGYTF. This chain links TRBV6-2 or TRBV6-3 with TRBJ1-2; 8 bases fit TRBD1. The V and J ends lost 5 bases and 7 bases, in that order; junction bases with no gene match: 6. This CDR3 has 13 amino acids. The germline CDR1 and CDR2 sequences are MNHEY and SVGEGT.

This clonotype showed up many times. The rearrangement uses TRBV10-3 and TRBJ1-3, with 7 positions matching TRBD1. Germline V CDR1 and CDR2: ENHRY, SYGVKD. There are 14 residues in the CDR3. V gave up 6 bases and J gave up 0 bases; unmatched junction bases: 2. The CDR3 spells CAIRTGDSGNTIYF. The CDR3 nucleotides are TGTGCCATCAGAACAGGGGACTCTGGAAACACCATATATTTT.

This clonotype was seen a few times. This chain connects TRBV4-1 to TRBJ1-1, with D unresolved. Germline CDR1 MGHRA, CDR2 YSYEKL. V gave up 1 base and J gave up 1 base, with 10 bases separating them. The CDR3 consists of 15 residues. Here the CDR3 reads CASSQGPRGNTEAFF. The CDR3 DNA follows: TGCGCCAGCAGCCAAGGTCCCCGGGGGAACACTGAAGCTTTCTTT.

In its sample, this clonotype was seen many times. This CDR3 reads CASSSRDIAKNIQYF. For the CDR3, the DNA is TGTGCCAGCAGCTCCCGGGACATAGCCAAAAACATTCAGTACTTC. V is TRBV7-9 and J is TRBJ2-4; tentative D call: TRBD1 (6 bases). CDR1 SEHNR and CDR2 FQNEAQ come from the germline V gene (reference sequence). The length of the CDR3 is 15 residues. The V end was cut by 4 bases, the J end by 0 bases, with 10 bases between.

This clonotype was counted a few times. The chain joins TRBV6-1 to TRBJ2-3; 8 bases map to TRBD2. The CDR3 is 16 amino acids. V was pared by 4 bases and J by 2 bases, with 8 bases of the junction left unmatched. Germline V CDR1 and CDR2: MNHNS, SASEGT. CDR3 DNA: TGTGCCAGCAGTGCCAAAACTAGCGGAGCCACAGATACGCAGTATTTT. This translates into CASSAKTSGATDTQYF.

This clonotype was counted at least ten times. The DNA of the CDR3 is TGTGCCAGCAGCTTAGAGACAGGATTTTACGAGCAGTACTTC. As protein: CASSLETGFYEQYF. The rearrangement joins TRBV7-4 to TRBJ2-7; possibly TRBD1 for D (6 bases). The CDR3 runs 14 residues. CDR1 SGHVT and CDR2 SQSDAQ come from the germline V gene. Deletions cut 1 base from V and 4 bases from J, with 11 bases between. Full variable domain (outside the CDR3, taken from reference TRBV7-4 and TRBJ2-7): GAGVSQSPRYKVAKRGRDVALRCDSISGHVTLYWYRQTLGQGSEVLTYSQSDAQRDKSGRPSGRFSAERPERSVSTLKIQRTEQGDSAVYLCASSLETGFYEQYFGPGTRLTVT.

This clonotype was found many times. The gene calls are TRBV28 and TRBJ2-1; no firm D call. Germline CDR1 and CDR2: MDHEN and SYDVKM. This CDR3 spans 13 amino acids. The V and J ends lost 1 base and 10 bases respectively, with 11 bases between them. CDR3 in DNA: TGTGCCAGCAGTTTATCACAGCGCGAAGAGCAGTTCTTC. Translating gives CASSLSQREEQFF.

This clonotype was seen more than once but under ten times. CDR3 loop: CSAREPLAGAGEQFF. The CDR3 DNA is TGCAGTGCTAGAGAACCGCTAGCGGGAGCCGGGGAGCAGTTCTTC. The V call is TRBV20-1, the J call TRBJ2-1, with 10 bases that match TRBD2. CDR3 length equals 15 residues. CDR1 and CDR2 from the germline V gene are DFQATT and SNEGSKA (reference sequence). V was pared by 0 bases and J by 10 bases, with 9 bases of the junction left unmatched.

This clonotype was detected ten times or more. The rearrangement links TRBV6-5 to TRBJ2-5; no clear D. The V end was cut by 4 bases, the J end by 5 bases, with 14 bases between. The CDR3 runs 14 residues. Germline lookup yields CDR1 MNHEY and CDR2 SVGAGI. CDR3 nucleotide sequence: TGTGCCAGCAGTTCCCCGTGGCTCGGGGAGACCCAGTACTTC. This translates into CASSSPWLGETQYF.

In this sample, this clonotype turned up a few times. The rearrangement joins TRBV6-1 to TRBJ1-4, with TRBD1 matching 9 bases. V lost 3 bases and J lost 6; bases outside the gene matches: 8. This CDR3 is built from 16 residues. Germline assignment: CDR1 MNHNS and CDR2 SASEGT. The CDR3 spells CASSDAERTGDEKLFF. CDR3 DNA: TGTGCCAGCAGTGACGCAGAGAGGACAGGGGATGAAAAACTGTTTTTT.

This clonotype showed up many times. This chain links TRBV12-3 or TRBV12-4 with TRBJ1-2, with D uncertain. Trimming pared 2 bases from V and 4 bases from J, leaving 11 bases between. This CDR3 region has 14 residues. In DNA form, the CDR3 reads TGTGCCAGCAGTTTAAGGGCAGAGGGCTATGGCTACACCTTC. Translating it yields CASSLRAEGYGYTF.

This clonotype was counted a few times. The gene calls are TRBV12-3 or TRBV12-4 and TRBJ1-5; TRBD1 matches at 7 bases. This CDR3 comprises 15 residues. After removal of 5 bases from V and 1 base from J, the junction contained 5 bases not matched to a gene. In nucleotides, the CDR3 is TGTGCCAGCAGTCTGACAGGGATGAGCAATCAGCCCCAGCATTTT. Protein: CASSLTGMSNQPQHF.

This clonotype has just a few counts. The V gene is TRBV20-1, the J gene TRBJ1-1; no reliable D call. This CDR3 region has 15 residues. Germline CDR1 is DFQATT and CDR2 is SNEGSKA (reference sequence). V lost 0 bases and J lost 0, with 11 bases in between. CDR3 sequence (DNA): TGCAGTGCTAGAGATCGACGGTACATGAACACTGAAGCTTTCTTT. Its protein product is CSARDRRYMNTEAFF.

The table lists this clonotype with many counts. The rearrangement joins TRBV6-2 or TRBV6-3 to TRBJ2-3, with D possibly being TRBD1 (5 bases). Trimming stripped 2 bases from V and 4 bases from J, with 13 bases between. Looked up from germline, CDR1 is MNHEY and CDR2 is SVGEGT. The CDR3 contains 15 residues. DNA for the CDR3: TGTGCCAGCAGTTACGCGGCAGGGCAGTCAGATACGCAGTATTTT. Encoded protein: CASSYAAGQSDTQYF.

This chain joins TRBV7-6 and TRBJ2-1, with 7 bases lining up with TRBD2. Germline CDR1 is SGHVS and CDR2 is FNYEAQ. V shed 5 bases and J 8 bases; nucleotides not matched to a gene: 12. The CDR3 runs to 15 residues. CDR3 bases: TGTGCCAGCAGCCCTATCACGGGAGGCCGGGATGAGCAGTTCTTC. It codes for CASSPITGGRDEQFF.

Many counts were recorded for this clonotype. The rearrangement links TRBV7-2 to TRBJ2-5, with D perhaps TRBD1 (6 bases). Germline V gene data show CDR1 as SGHTA and CDR2 as FQGNSA. The V gene lost 3 bases and the J gene lost 0 bases, with 11 bases spanning the gap. This CDR3 contains 15 residues. The CDR3 nucleotides are TGTGCCAGCAGCTTCCAGCAGGGGTACCAAGAGACCCAGTACTTC. Amino acids: CASSFQQGYQETQYF.

The chain carries TRBV28 and TRBJ2-7; 10 nucleotides match TRBD2. V lost 2 bases to trimming and J lost 0 bases; unmatched junction nucleotides: 1. The length of the CDR3 is 15 residues. CDR1 and CDR2 (germline): MDHEN, SYDVKM. CDR3 in amino acids: CASSLVAGGSYEQYF. The CDR3 DNA sequence: TGTGCCAGCAGTTTAGTAGCGGGAGGCTCCTACGAGCAGTACTTC.

This clonotype was detected a few times. The chain couples TRBV5-6 to TRBJ1-5; 10 bases map to TRBD1. Germline lookup yields CDR1 SGHDT and CDR2 YYEEEE. The CDR3 sequence is 13 residues long. V lost 2 bases and J lost 9; bases outside the gene matches: 2. This CDR3 reads CASSLGQGGPQHF. The CDR3 DNA is TGTGCCAGCAGCTTAGGACAGGGGGGGCCCCAGCATTTT.

Ten or more counts support this clonotype. The chain joins TRBV29-1 to TRBJ1-5; D is ambiguous. V was pared by 0 bases and J by 5 bases, with 8 bases between. The CDR3 contains 13 residues. The germline V gene encodes CDR1 SQVTM and CDR2 ANQGSEA. CDR3: CSVEDGVDQPQHF. CDR3 coding DNA: TGCAGCGTTGAAGATGGGGTGGATCAGCCCCAGCATTTT.

A few counts support this clonotype. The chain has TRBV25-1 and TRBJ2-7, with 13 bases matching TRBD2. This CDR3 region has 14 residues. The V and J ends lost 7 bases and 4 bases, in that order; junction bases with no gene match: 4. Germline CDR1 is MGHDK and CDR2 is SYGVNS. For the CDR3, the DNA is TGTGCCAGCACCGGACTAGCGGGGGAGTACGAGCAGTACTTC. As protein: CASTGLAGEYEQYF.

With respect to this clonotype: A much larger clone differs from this one at a single base, so this may be a read error. The chain combines TRBV3-1 with TRBJ2-5; TRBD2 matches 9 bases. The CDR3 extends over 16 amino acids. CDR1 and CDR2 from the germline V gene are LGHDT and YNNKEL (reference sequence). The ends lost 0 bases at V and 4 bases at J; junction bases unmatched: 6. CDR3 loop: CASSQERRGGSETQYF. The CDR3 DNA sequence: TGTGCCAGCAGCCAAGAACGGCGGGGGGGTTCAGAGACCCAGTACTTC.